Shown below are 23 T cell receptor beta chains from a single sample sequenced in a study of CD8+CD57+ T cells in acquired aplastic anemia. Investigators profiled TCR beta VDJ and CDR3 from genomic DNA template. TCRdb reanalysed the reads using MiXCR and keeps one entry per CDR3 protein. The data contain more than 150,000 distinct CDR3 sequences, less than 55% of them seen just once; the ten biggest clones take up approximately 2.9%. Input material: sorted CD4+, CD8+, or CD8+CD57+ T cells (not recorded which) from PBMCs. These receptors originate from a human donor in good health.

This clonotype was counted a few times. The chain couples TRBV18 to TRBJ1-5; D might be TRBD1 (6 bases). The CDR3 covers 14 residues. Germline V lookup: CDR1 KGHSH, CDR2 LQKENI. V lost 3 bases and J 7 bases, leaving 13 bases between the germline ends. This chain's CDR3 is CASSPGAAGQPQHF. The CDR3 bases are TGTGCCAGCTCACCGGGGGCCGCCGGGCAGCCCCAGCATTTT.

The chain couples TRBV20-1 to TRBJ2-1; 8 nucleotides line up with TRBD1. The CDR3 has 14 residues. The V and J ends lost 4 bases and 4 bases, in that order; junction bases with no gene match: 6. Germline CDR1 is DFQATT and CDR2 is SNEGSKA (reference sequence). The CDR3 loop is CSATHGQGYNEQFF. As DNA, the CDR3 is TGCAGTGCTACTCACGGACAGGGTTACAATGAGCAGTTCTTC.

This clonotype was observed many times. This chain's CDR3 is CASSRDEPVRSEQYF. CDR3 nucleotide sequence: TGTGCCAGCAGTAGAGACGAACCCGTCCGTTCCGAGCAGTACTTC. The chain has TRBV6-1 and TRBJ2-7; D uncertain. Trimming took 5 bases from V and 6 from J, leaving 20 bases between them. The CDR3 loop spans 15 amino acids. Per germline, CDR1 MNHNS and CDR2 SASEGT.

This clonotype has ten or more counts. The gene calls are TRBV11-2 and TRBJ1-1; 7 bases map to TRBD1. Germline V gene data show CDR1 as SGHAT and CDR2 as FQNNGV. Unmatched junction bases numbered 11, after V lost 6 bases and J lost 10 bases. There are 13 residues in the CDR3. CDR3: CASSMTGNLAAFF. The CDR3 DNA follows: TGTGCCAGCAGTATGACAGGGAATCTTGCAGCTTTCTTT.

V and J are TRBV20-1 and TRBJ1-2; 8 bases match TRBD1. CDR3 length: 13 residues. Germline CDR1 is DFQATT and CDR2 is SNEGSKA (reference sequence). V shed 7 bases, J shed 6 bases, and the junction held 10 bases outside the gene matches. CDR3 DNA: TGCAGTGTTGACCCCCGGACAGGGAATGGCTACACCTTC. Protein: CSVDPRTGNGYTF.

This clonotype was picked up many times. The chain uses TRBV15 and TRBJ2-5; D may be TRBD1 (5 bases). The V end lost 1 base, the J end lost 3 bases, and 12 bases lay between the germline ends. The CDR3 sequence is 15 residues long. The germline V gene encodes CDR1 LNHNV and CDR2 YYDKDF (reference sequence). The CDR3 bases are TGTGCCACCAGCAGAGGTGTTATCAGGGAAGAGACCCAGTACTTC. Its protein product is CATSRGVIREETQYF. Using reference TRBV15 and TRBJ2-5 for the parts outside the CDR3, the full variable domain is DAMVIQNPRYQVTQFGKPVTLSCSQTLNHNVMYWYQQKSSQAPKLLFHYYDKDFNNEADTPDNFQSRRPNTSFCFLDIRSPGLGDTAMYLCATSRGVIREETQYFGPGTRLLVL.

The table lists this clonotype with many counts. V is TRBV19 and J is TRBJ2-7; D tentatively reads TRBD1 or TRBD2 (6 bases each). Trimming removed 2 bases at V and 7 bases at J, with 12 bases between. This CDR3 comprises 13 residues. In germline, CDR1 is LNHDA, CDR2 SQIVND (reference sequence). The CDR3 region is CASSIQQGGEQYF. The CDR3 DNA sequence: TGTGCCAGTAGTATACAACAGGGAGGTGAGCAGTACTTC.

The sample holds a few counts of this clonotype. A much more abundant neighbour one base away suggests this may be a read error. This chain uses TRBV29-1 with TRBJ1-1, with D possibly TRBD1 on 5 matching bases. The CDR3 consists of 12 residues. Germline loops: CDR1 SQVTM, CDR2 ANQGSEA. The V and J ends lost 5 bases and 4 bases respectively, with 11 bases between them. CDR3: CSVPGLGTEAFF. As DNA, the CDR3 is TGCAGCGTTCCGGGGCTTGGCACTGAAGCTTTCTTT.

This clonotype was seen ten or more times. CDR3: CSAPSGRVPNEQFF. The CDR3 DNA is TGCAGTGCACCTAGCGGGAGGGTCCCCAATGAGCAGTTCTTC. V gene TRBV20-1 combines with J gene TRBJ2-1; 12 nucleotides line up with TRBD2. The germline V gene encodes CDR1 DFQATT and CDR2 SNEGSKA (reference sequence). The CDR3 is made up of 14 amino acids. V lost 6 bases to trimming and J lost 6 bases; unmatched junction nucleotides: 6.

V usage is TRBV7-2 and J usage is TRBJ2-7; 7 bases line up with TRBD1. V trimming: 1 base; J trimming: 2 bases; junction bases outside the gene matches: 5. CDR1 is SGHTA and CDR2 is FQGNSA in the germline V gene. The CDR3 totals 15 residues. The CDR3 protein is CASSLEDRPTYEQYF. The CDR3, as DNA: TGTGCCAGCAGCTTAGAGGACAGGCCGACCTACGAGCAGTACTTC.

This clonotype has just a few counts. V and J are TRBV6-1 and TRBJ1-4; tentative D call: TRBD1 (6 bases). CDR3 length: 17 residues. V was cut by 4 bases and J by 2 bases, with 17 bases left in between. The V gene's germline CDR1 is MNHNS and CDR2 SASEGT. The CDR3 protein is CASSAGTTSSTNEKLFF. CDR3 coding DNA: TGTGCCAGCAGTGCCGGGACAACGTCTTCGACTAATGAAAAACTGTTTTTT.

The chain employs TRBV5-1 and TRBJ2-3; D is ambiguous. Trimming cost V 4 bases and J 4 bases, with 16 bases left between them. The germline gives CDR1 SGHRS, CDR2 YFSETQ. The CDR3 loop spans 15 amino acids. The CDR3 region has the DNA TGCGCCAGCAGCCAAGCTAGGGTCGTGGCAGATACGCAGTATTTT. Encoded protein: CASSQARVVADTQYF.

This chain links TRBV10-3 with TRBJ1-1, with TRBD1 matching over 7 bases. The junction had 1 base not matched to a gene; V was cut back by 0 bases and J by 6 bases. Per the germline V gene, CDR1 is ENHRY and CDR2 is SYGVKD. The CDR3 runs to 13 residues. The chain's CDR3 is CAISESQGAEAFF. The DNA for the CDR3 is TGTGCCATCAGTGAGTCGCAGGGGGCTGAAGCTTTCTTT.

In its sample, this clonotype was seen many times. J is TRBJ2-7 and V is TRBV6-2 or TRBV6-3, with TRBD1 matching over 7 bases. CDR3 length: 14 residues. The ends lost 2 bases at V and 4 bases at J; junction bases unmatched: 5. Germline V gives CDR1 MNHEY, CDR2 SVGEGT. In DNA, the CDR3 is TGTGCCAGCAGTTACGGACAGGCATTTTACGAGCAGTACTTC. It codes for CASSYGQAFYEQYF.

In nucleotides, the CDR3 is TGCGCCAGCAGTGTCAACGGACAGGCGTTCGCTGAAGCTTTCTTT. Its translation: CASSVNGQAFAEAFF. This chain connects TRBV10-2 to TRBJ1-1; 7 positions match TRBD1. The CDR3 length is 15 residues. The J segment lost 6 bases and the V segment lost 4 bases, leaving 11 bases of the junction unmatched. CDR1 is WSHSY, CDR2 SAAADI, per germline.

In its sample, this clonotype was seen a few times. The chain recombines TRBV5-5 with TRBJ1-1; weak D call: TRBD1 (6 bases). Germline assignment: CDR1 SGHKS and CDR2 YYEKEE (reference sequence). CDR3 length equals 13 residues. The V end lost 4 bases, the J end lost 3 bases, and 10 bases lay between the germline ends. The CDR3 loop is CASSNRADTEAFF. The CDR3 DNA is TGTGCCAGCAGCAACAGGGCTGACACTGAAGCTTTCTTT.

This clonotype was detected only a few times. V gene TRBV7-7 combines with J gene TRBJ2-7; unclear D gene. Per germline, CDR1 SSHAT and CDR2 FNYEAQ (reference sequence). Trimming removed 5 bases at V and 1 base at J, with 9 bases between. This CDR3 has 13 amino acids. The DNA for the CDR3 is TGTGCCAGCAGCCTGGGGATTTCCTACGAGCAGTACTTC. Amino acid sequence: CASSLGISYEQYF.

This clonotype has more than one count but fewer than ten. This rearrangement joins TRBV18 to TRBJ2-2; unclear D gene. Trimming left V 0 bases short and J 3 bases short, with 11 bases between. Germline assignment: CDR1 KGHSH and CDR2 LQKENI. The CDR3 runs to 16 residues. The CDR3: CASSPPSRLDTGELFF. As DNA, the CDR3 is TGTGCCAGCTCACCACCAAGCAGGTTGGACACCGGGGAGCTGTTTTTT.

The chain recombines TRBV20-1 with TRBJ2-5; TRBD1 matches 10 bases. The CDR3 spans 14 residues. Germline CDR1 reads DFQATT; CDR2 reads SNEGSKA (reference sequence). Germline trimming cut 6 bases from V and 1 base from J; bases unmatched to any gene: 5. The CDR3 DNA sequence: TGCAGTGCCTCGGACAGGGGGATCCAAGAGACCCAGTACTTC. It specifies CSASDRGIQETQYF.

This clonotype was counted a few times. The genes are TRBV20-1 and TRBJ1-5, with 12 nucleotides matching TRBD1. There are 18 residues in the CDR3. CDR1 DFQATT and CDR2 SNEGSKA come from the germline V gene (reference sequence). The V and J ends lost 5 bases and 2 bases, in that order; junction bases with no gene match: 13. CDR3 loop: CSAVDRDRGLVGNQPQHF. The CDR3 nucleotides are TGCAGTGCTGTTGACCGGGACAGGGGGCTGGTGGGCAATCAGCCCCAGCATTTT.

This sequence joins TRBV27 and TRBJ2-3, with D possibly matching TRBD2 (6 bases). V lost 7 bases, J lost 5 bases, and 16 bases lay in between. Germline V lookup: CDR1 MNHEY, CDR2 SMNVEV (reference sequence). The CDR3 is 14 residues long. CDR3 DNA: TGTGCCAGCAAATCGGCGGGATCTGTAGATACGCAGTATTTT. This sequence encodes CASKSAGSVDTQYF.

This clonotype was seen many times. This chain uses TRBV5-1 with TRBJ2-5; no clear D. Trimming stripped 4 bases from V and 7 bases from J, with 14 bases between. Germline V gene lookup returns CDR1 SGHRS and CDR2 YFSETQ. The CDR3 sequence is 13 residues long. Here the CDR3 reads CASSDPPPGTQYF. In DNA, the CDR3 is TGCGCCAGCAGCGACCCTCCGCCGGGGACCCAGTACTTC.

Many counts were recorded for this clonotype. The chain uses TRBV14 and TRBJ2-1; D is perhaps TRBD2 (6 bases). CDR3 size: 13 residues. V lost 3 bases and J lost 8, with 11 bases in between. Per germline, CDR1 SGHDN and CDR2 FVKESK. The CDR3 region has the DNA TGTGCCAGCAGCCAGCGGAGGGTGTATGAGCAGTTCTTC. Its translation is CASSQRRVYEQFF.